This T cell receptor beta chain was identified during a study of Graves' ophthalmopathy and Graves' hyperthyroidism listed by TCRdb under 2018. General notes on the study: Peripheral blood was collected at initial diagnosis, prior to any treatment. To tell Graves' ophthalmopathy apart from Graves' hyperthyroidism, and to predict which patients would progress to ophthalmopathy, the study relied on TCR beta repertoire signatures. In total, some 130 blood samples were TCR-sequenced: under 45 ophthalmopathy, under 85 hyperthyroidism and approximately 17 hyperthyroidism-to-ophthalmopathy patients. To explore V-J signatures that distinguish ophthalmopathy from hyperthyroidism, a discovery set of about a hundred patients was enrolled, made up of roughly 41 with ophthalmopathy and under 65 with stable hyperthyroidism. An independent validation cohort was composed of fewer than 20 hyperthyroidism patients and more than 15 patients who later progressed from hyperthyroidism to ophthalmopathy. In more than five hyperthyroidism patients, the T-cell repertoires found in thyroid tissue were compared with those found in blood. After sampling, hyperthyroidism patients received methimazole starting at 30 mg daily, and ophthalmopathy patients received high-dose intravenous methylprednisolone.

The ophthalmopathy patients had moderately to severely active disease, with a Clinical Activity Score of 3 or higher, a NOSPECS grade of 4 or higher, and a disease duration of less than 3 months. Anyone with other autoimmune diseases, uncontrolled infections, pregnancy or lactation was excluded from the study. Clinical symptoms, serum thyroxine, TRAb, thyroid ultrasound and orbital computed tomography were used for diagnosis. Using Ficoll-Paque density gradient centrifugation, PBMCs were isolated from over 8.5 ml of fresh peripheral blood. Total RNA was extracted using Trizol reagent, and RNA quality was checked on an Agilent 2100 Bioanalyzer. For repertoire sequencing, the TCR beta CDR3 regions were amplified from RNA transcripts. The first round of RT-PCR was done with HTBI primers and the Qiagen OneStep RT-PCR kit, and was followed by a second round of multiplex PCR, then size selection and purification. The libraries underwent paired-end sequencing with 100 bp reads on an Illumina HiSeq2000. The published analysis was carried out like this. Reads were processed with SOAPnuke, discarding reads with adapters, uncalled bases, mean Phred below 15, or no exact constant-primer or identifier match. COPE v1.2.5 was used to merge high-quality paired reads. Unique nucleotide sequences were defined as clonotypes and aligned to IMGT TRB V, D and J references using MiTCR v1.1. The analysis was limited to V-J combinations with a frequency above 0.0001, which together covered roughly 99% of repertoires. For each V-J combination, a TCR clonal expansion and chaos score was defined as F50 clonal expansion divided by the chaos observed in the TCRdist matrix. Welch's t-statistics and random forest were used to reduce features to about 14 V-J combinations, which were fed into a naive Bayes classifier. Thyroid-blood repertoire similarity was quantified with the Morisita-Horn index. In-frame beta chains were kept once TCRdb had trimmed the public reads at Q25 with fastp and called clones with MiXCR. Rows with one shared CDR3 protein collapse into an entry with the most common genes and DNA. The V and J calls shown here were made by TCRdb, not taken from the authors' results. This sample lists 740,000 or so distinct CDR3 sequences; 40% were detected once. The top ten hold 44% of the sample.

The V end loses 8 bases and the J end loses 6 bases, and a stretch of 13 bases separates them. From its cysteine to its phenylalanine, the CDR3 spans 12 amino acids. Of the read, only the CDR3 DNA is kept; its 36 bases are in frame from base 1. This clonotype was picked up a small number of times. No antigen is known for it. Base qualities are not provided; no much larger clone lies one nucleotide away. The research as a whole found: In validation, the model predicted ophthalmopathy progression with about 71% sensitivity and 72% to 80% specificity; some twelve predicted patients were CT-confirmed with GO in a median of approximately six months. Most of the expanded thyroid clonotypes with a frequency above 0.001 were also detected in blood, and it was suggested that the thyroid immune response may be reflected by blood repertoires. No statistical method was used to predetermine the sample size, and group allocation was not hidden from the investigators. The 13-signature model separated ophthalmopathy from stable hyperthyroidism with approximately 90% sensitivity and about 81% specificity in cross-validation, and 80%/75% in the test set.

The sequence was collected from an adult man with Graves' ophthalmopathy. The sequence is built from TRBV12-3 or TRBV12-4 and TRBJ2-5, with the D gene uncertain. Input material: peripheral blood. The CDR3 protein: CASGTRGKTQYF. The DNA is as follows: TGTGCCAGCGGAACACGTGGGAAGACCCAGTACTTC.